This T cell receptor beta chain originates from a study of response to subunit inactivated influenza vaccine. This clonotype was detected a few times. A single record per CDR3 protein comes from TCRdb applying MiXCR to the RT-PCR reads. There are some 550,000 distinct CDR3 sequences in the sample; approximately 22% occur only once, and 2.5% to 3.5% lies in the top ten. In germline, CDR1 is SGHDN, CDR2 FVKESK. CDR3 length: 13 amino acids. Trimming pared 1 base from V and 14 bases from J, leaving 15 bases between. The same sample was also used in a study of T cells expressing NK-cell markers. That source adds: As the method of synthesis, 5'RACE template switching with UMIs yielded TCR beta cDNA. Obtained from sorted CD3+CD56+NKG2C+, CD3+CD56+NKG2C- and CD3+CD56-NKG2C+ T cells were the TCR beta repertoires. Seven donors tested HCMV-seropositive and one tested seronegative among the eight sequenced. These clonotypes also led the CD3+CD56-NKG2C+ fraction in four donors.

The sample here was CD4+ T cells sorted from PBMCs, taken about 12 days after vaccination. The chain couples TRBV14 to TRBJ2-1; D not resolved. The sequence was obtained from a man aged 50 to 60 who received an inactivated influenza vaccine. CDR3 region: CASSQGRQEPKFF. The DNA for the CDR3 is TGTGCCAGCAGCCAAGGCAGACAAGAACCCAAGTTCTTC.